The 23 T cell receptor beta chains below were found in one sample sequenced in a study of Ad26.COV2.S vaccination and SARS-CoV-2 variants. The treatment was: around 19 received Ad26.COV2.S at low or high dose, single or two shots; about 5 received placebo; per-sample allocation not given. All samples were drawn on day 63, counting from the first vaccine or placebo injection. The table came from immunoSEQ multiplex PCR; TCRdb's copy has only in-frame clones and leaves some out. The sample contains 350,000 to 400,000 clones, 70% to 90% of which appear only once. This specimen was peripheral blood, taken in a trial of Ad26.COV2.S vaccine versus placebo. These receptors were taken from a person between 18 and 65 years old who received the Ad26.COV2.S COVID-19 vaccine or a placebo.

The chain is built from TRBV9 and TRBJ2-6; D unresolved. Germline V gene sequence: CDR1 SGDLS, CDR2 YYNGEE. This CDR3 spans 17 amino acids. The ends were cut back, 0 bases at V and 0 bases at J, with 10 bases in the middle. The CDR3 sequence is CASSVGSGASGANVLTF. The CDR3 DNA is TGTGCCAGCAGCGTAGGGTCAGGTGCCTCTGGGGCCAACGTCCTGACTTTC.

The genes are TRBV19 and TRBJ1-6; the match to TRBD1 covers 7 bases. There are 14 residues in the CDR3. The junction had 4 bases not matched to a gene; V was cut back by 3 bases and J by 8 bases. From germline, CDR1 is LNHDA and CDR2 SQIVND (reference sequence). The CDR3 reads CASSIRGQYSPLHF. In nucleotides, the CDR3 is TGTGCCAGTAGTATTAGGGGGCAATATTCACCCCTCCACTTT.

This chain connects TRBV4-1 to TRBJ2-6; D unresolved. Germline V gene lookup returns CDR1 MGHRA and CDR2 YSYEKL. CDR3 size: 15 residues. V was pared by 2 bases and J by 2 bases, with 7 bases between. The CDR3 region is CASSQIVAGANVLTF. Here the CDR3 DNA reads TGCGCCAGCAGCCAAATCGTTGCTGGGGCCAACGTCCTGACTTTC.

The chain has TRBV4-3 and TRBJ1-1; D possibly corresponds to TRBD1 (5 bases). Germline lookup yields CDR1 LGHNA and CDR2 YSLEER. The germline V and J ends were trimmed by 6 bases and 10 bases, with 30 bases remaining between them. This CDR3 has 17 amino acids. CDR3 region: CASSLTIGRGSAGGAFF. CDR3 DNA: TGCGCCAGCAGTCTTACAATTGGGCGGGGGAGTGCAGGCGGAGCTTTCTTT.

This rearrangement joins TRBV2 to TRBJ2-3; TRBD2 matches at 9 bases. Trimming at V came to 6 bases and at J to 1 base, leaving 11 bases not matched to a gene. The CDR3 covers 17 residues. CDR1 is SNHLY, CDR2 FYNNEI, per germline. The CDR3: CASRDKLAGRGTDTQYF. CDR3 DNA: TGTGCCAGCAGAGATAAGCTAGCGGGGAGGGGCACAGATACGCAGTATTTT.

The genes are TRBV27 and TRBJ1-2, with D uncertain. Germline assignment: CDR1 MNHEY and CDR2 SMNVEV (reference sequence). Trimming took 2 bases from V and 0 from J, leaving 16 bases between them. CDR3 length equals 17 residues. The CDR3 DNA is TGTGCCAGCAGTTTAACACAACCGGGCCAAGCTAACTATGGCTACACCTTC. Protein product: CASSLTQPGQANYGYTF.

V gene TRBV28 combines with J gene TRBJ1-5; maybe TRBD1 (5 bases). V gave up 2 bases and J gave up 11 bases, with 19 bases separating them. Germline V gene lookup returns CDR1 MDHEN and CDR2 SYDVKM. The CDR3 contains 15 residues. The CDR3 DNA reads as TGTGCCAGCAGTTTAGAAGGGGCCGGATCATTATCCCAGCATTTT. The encoded protein is CASSLEGAGSLSQHF. Based on the CDR3 plus reference TRBV28 and TRBJ1-5, the full variable domain is DVKVTQSSRYLVKRTGEKVFLECVQDMDHENMFWYRQDPGLGLRLIYFSYDVKMKEKGDIPEGYSVSREKKERFSLILESASTNQTSMYLCASSLEGAGSLSQHFGDGTRLSIL.

This chain links TRBV5-1 with TRBJ2-1, with D perhaps matching TRBD1 (5 bases). Germline values: CDR1 SGHRS, CDR2 YFSETQ. The CDR3 sequence is 13 residues long. V gave up 0 bases and J gave up 9 bases, with 10 bases separating them. CDR3 nucleotide sequence: TGCGCCAGCAGCTTGGGTGTTGGGGCTGAGCAGTTCTTC. This codes for CASSLGVGAEQFF.

V is TRBV4-3 and J is TRBJ1-2; D is possibly TRBD1 (5 bases). CDR1 LGHNA and CDR2 YSLEER come from the germline V gene. The CDR3 is 15 residues long. V was clipped by 0 bases and J by 4 bases, with 12 bases between them. The CDR3 region is CASSQELGGPYGYTF. In DNA, the CDR3 is TGCGCCAGCAGCCAAGAGTTGGGGGGTCCCTATGGCTACACCTTC.

The CDR3, as DNA: TGTGCCAGCAGTGAACTGGGACAGGAGAACGAGCAGTACTTC. Translated: CASSELGQENEQYF. J is TRBJ2-7 and V is TRBV2; TRBD1 aligns across 8 bases. The ends lost 2 bases at V and 5 bases at J; junction bases unmatched: 5. Germline V gene lookup returns CDR1 SNHLY and CDR2 FYNNEI. The CDR3 length is 14 residues.

This CDR3 is CASSLAGQPQHF. The CDR3 nucleotides are TGTGCCAGCAGTTTAGCAGGGCAGCCCCAGCATTTT. The genes are TRBV12-3 or TRBV12-4 and TRBJ1-5; D is uncertain. Trimming removed 0 bases at V and 7 bases at J, with 4 bases between. The CDR3 contains 12 residues.

The chain recombines TRBV13 with TRBJ2-3, with 13 bases aligning to TRBD2. Per germline, CDR1 PRHDT and CDR2 FYEKMQ (reference sequence). Trimming cost V 4 bases and J 2 bases; bases outside gene matches: 3. The CDR3 sequence is 16 residues long. The CDR3 DNA is TGTGCCAGCAGCTATGGACTAGCGGGGGCCACAGATACGCAGTATTTT. Protein: CASSYGLAGATDTQYF.

The gene calls are TRBV7-2 and TRBJ1-4; D is unclear. CDR3 length: 15 residues. Germline V gene data show CDR1 as SGHTA and CDR2 as FQGNSA. The V end lost 1 base, the J end lost 1 base, and 7 bases lay between the germline ends. The CDR3 DNA follows: TGTGCCAGCAGCTTAGATGGAGGAACTAATGAAAAACTGTTTTTT. Encoded protein: CASSLDGGTNEKLFF.

The rearrangement uses TRBV11-2 and TRBJ2-7; 8 nucleotides line up with TRBD2. V gave up 1 base and J gave up 2 bases; unmatched junction bases: 7. Germline V CDR1 and CDR2: SGHAT, FQNNGV. The CDR3 has 16 amino acids. CDR3 sequence: CASSLGAAGVTYEQYF. The CDR3 nucleotides are TGTGCCAGCAGCTTAGGGGCAGCGGGGGTTACCTACGAGCAGTACTTC.

The gene calls are TRBV7-9 and TRBJ1-2, with D perhaps matching TRBD1 (5 bases). Looked up from germline, CDR1 is SEHNR and CDR2 is FQNEAQ (reference sequence). CDR3 length: 15 residues. V lost 2 bases, J lost 3 bases, and 13 bases lay in between. The CDR3 is CASSLLRGGDYGYTF. CDR3 nucleotide sequence: TGTGCCAGCAGCTTACTCCGGGGAGGGGACTATGGCTACACCTTC.

The V gene is TRBV7-6, the J gene TRBJ2-3; D unresolved. The V gene's germline CDR1 is SGHVS and CDR2 FNYEAQ. The CDR3 length is 15 residues. Trimming stripped 1 base from V and 3 bases from J, with 11 bases between. The chain's CDR3 is CASSLERARTDTQYF. The CDR3, as DNA: TGTGCCAGCAGCTTAGAACGGGCGCGGACAGATACGCAGTATTTT.

This chain connects TRBV5-8 to TRBJ2-7, with D possibly matching TRBD1 (5 bases). Trimming took 4 bases from V and 2 from J, leaving 7 bases between them. The length of the CDR3 is 12 residues. Germline V lookup: CDR1 SGHTS, CDR2 YDEGEE. This chain's CDR3 is CASSRTTYEQYF. In nucleotides, the CDR3 is TGTGCCAGCAGCCGGACAACCTACGAGCAGTACTTC.

CDR3 loop: CASSPDSFGYTGELFF. DNA for the CDR3: TGTGCCAGCAGCCCCGATTCGTTTGGGTACACCGGGGAGCTGTTTTTT. The chain recombines TRBV7-6 with TRBJ2-2; D is undetermined. The CDR3 sequence is 16 residues long. The germline V gene encodes CDR1 SGHVS and CDR2 FNYEAQ. V was trimmed by 5 bases and J by 3 bases, leaving 16 bases between them.

Note on this clone: Other DNA sequences within the sample encode an identical CDR3. CDR3: CASSPSLGNTEAFF. In DNA, the CDR3 is TGCGCCAGCAGCCCCTCTCTCGGGAACACTGAAGCTTTCTTT. The chain combines TRBV5-1 with TRBJ1-1; D gene uncertain. The CDR3 spans 14 residues. V lost 4 bases, J lost 1 base, and 11 bases lay in between. Germline V CDR1 and CDR2: SGHRS, YFSETQ. Complete variable domain (other parts from reference TRBV5-1 and TRBJ1-1): KAGVTQTPRYLIKTRGQQVTLSCSPISGHRSVSWYQQTPGQGLQFLFEYFSETQRNKGNFPGRFSGRQFSNSRSEMNVSTLELGDSALYLCASSPSLGNTEAFFGQGTRLTVV.

The chain joins TRBV19 to TRBJ1-1; no clear D. Germline values: CDR1 LNHDA, CDR2 SQIVND (reference sequence). Trimming removed 8 bases at V and 0 bases at J, with 10 bases between. The CDR3 length is 13 residues. The CDR3 here is CASFGFMNTEAFF. The CDR3 coding sequence is TGTGCCAGTTTCGGGTTTATGAACACTGAAGCTTTCTTT.

The rearrangement joins TRBV9 to TRBJ2-2, with TRBD1 matching over 7 bases. The germline CDR1 and CDR2 sequences are SGDLS and YYNGEE. V gave up 3 bases and J gave up 1 base; unmatched junction bases: 6. The CDR3 is made up of 16 amino acids. CDR3: CASSGDRNLNTGELFF. The CDR3 DNA sequence: TGTGCCAGCAGCGGGGACAGAAATTTGAACACCGGGGAGCTGTTTTTT.

The chain has TRBV2 and TRBJ1-4, with D uncertain. This CDR3 spans 16 amino acids. Germline CDR1 reads SNHLY; CDR2 reads FYNNEI. V was trimmed by 3 bases and J by 4 bases, leaving 15 bases between them. This chain's CDR3 is CASSERPPSLNEKLFF. The CDR3 region has the DNA TGTGCCAGCAGTGAGAGGCCCCCTTCTCTTAATGAAAAACTGTTTTTT.

The gene calls are TRBV7-9 and TRBJ2-3; 9 bases agree with TRBD2. Trimming took 3 bases from V and 5 from J; bases not matched to a gene: 9. This CDR3 has 16 residues. Germline V gene sequence: CDR1 SEHNR, CDR2 FQNEAQ (reference sequence). The CDR3 loop is CASSFSGGHPGDTQYF. DNA for the CDR3: TGTGCCAGCAGCTTTAGCGGGGGCCACCCGGGAGATACGCAGTATTTT. Together with reference TRBV7-9 and TRBJ2-3, the CDR3 gives the full variable domain: DTGVSQNPRHKITKRGQNVTFRCDPISEHNRLYWYRQTLGQGPEFLTYFQNEAQLEKSRLLSDRFSAERPKGSFSTLEIQRTEQGDSAMYLCASSFSGGHPGDTQYFGPGTRLTVL.